Each of the 12 T cell receptor beta chains below was sequenced from the same sample in a study of T cells in localized non-small cell lung cancer. Generated by immunoSEQ multiplex PCR, the TCRdb table keeps only in-frame clones and is missing some. The sample contains some 2,100 clones, approximately 22% of which appear only once. Sequenced here: lung tumor tissue, sampled before any cancer treatment. The receptors come from a woman aged 40-69 years with stage I lung adenocarcinoma.

This chain joins TRBV5-1 and TRBJ1-1; no clear D. This CDR3 has 15 amino acids. Trimming removed 0 bases from V and 1 base from J, with 10 bases in between. Looked up from germline, CDR1 is SGHRS and CDR2 is YFSETQ. CDR3 residues: CASSLVGLRNTEAFF. In DNA, the CDR3 is TGCGCCAGCAGCTTGGTAGGCCTCAGGAACACTGAAGCTTTCTTT.

V and J are TRBV5-1 and TRBJ2-3; D ambiguous. CDR3 length: 15 residues. Germline V gene lookup returns CDR1 SGHRS and CDR2 YFSETQ. V was shortened by 1 base and J by 5 bases, with 14 bases between the two germline ends. DNA for the CDR3: TGCGCCAGCAGCTTGCAAGCCCGGGTCGAAGATACGCAGTATTTT. This translates into CASSLQARVEDTQYF.

The chain links TRBV19 to TRBJ2-5; 7 nucleotides line up with TRBD1. Germline V lookup: CDR1 LNHDA, CDR2 SQIVND (reference sequence). V shed 4 bases and J 5 bases; nucleotides not matched to a gene: 7. The CDR3 is 14 residues long. CDR3 region: CASSTRQGGETQYF. CDR3 nucleotides: TGTGCCAGTAGTACACGACAGGGCGGGGAGACCCAGTACTTC. The full variable domain, rest sourced from reference TRBV19 and TRBJ2-5, is DGGITQSPKYLFRKEGQNVTLSCEQNLNHDAMYWYRQDPGQGLRLIYYSQIVNDFQKGDIAEGYSVSREKKESFPLTVTSAQKNPTAFYLCASSTRQGGETQYFGPGTRLLVL.

This clone ranks as medium-sized. The chain is built from TRBV28 and TRBJ2-2; D uncertain. The V gene's germline CDR1 is MDHEN and CDR2 SYDVKM. The CDR3 contains 13 residues. V shed 3 bases and J shed 4 bases, with 6 bases lying between them. The CDR3 here is CASSLFGTGELFF. The CDR3 nucleotides read TGTGCCAGCAGTTTGTTTGGCACCGGGGAGCTGTTTTTT.

Remarks on this clone: The junction departs from the called germline gene at one end, perhaps through a read error. The V gene is TRBV18, the J gene TRBJ2-5; D is unclear. CDR1 is KGHSH, CDR2 LQKENI, per germline. This CDR3 region has 12 residues. CDR3 in amino acids: CASSPLRETQYF. The CDR3 DNA is TGTGCCAGCTCCCCACTGAGAGAGACCCAGTACTTC. The full variable domain, completed using reference TRBV18 and TRBJ2-5, is NAGVMQNPRHLVRRRGQEARLRCSPMKGHSHVYWYRQLPEEGLKFMVYLQKENIIDESGMPKERFSAEFPKEGPSILRIQQVVRGDSAAYFCASSPLRETQYFGPGTRLLVL.

The chain carries TRBV19 and TRBJ2-1; 13 bases agree with TRBD2. Germline V lookup: CDR1 LNHDA, CDR2 SQIVND (reference sequence). The V segment lost 6 bases and the J segment 0 bases; nucleotides outside the gene matches: 5. CDR3 size: 17 residues. This chain's CDR3 is CASSWTSGGSSYNEQFF. CDR3 sequence (DNA): TGTGCCAGTAGCTGGACTAGCGGGGGTAGCTCCTACAATGAGCAGTTCTTC.

This clone has a handful of counts. V is TRBV28 and J is TRBJ1-2; D not resolved. V lost 2 bases and J 7 bases, leaving 17 bases between the germline ends. The CDR3 has 15 amino acids. Germline lookup yields CDR1 MDHEN and CDR2 SYDVKM. CDR3 loop: CASSLVEQVWGGYTF. The DNA for the CDR3 is TGTGCCAGCAGTTTAGTGGAGCAGGTTTGGGGTGGCTACACCTTC.

The genes are TRBV19 and TRBJ2-5; a weak D match, TRBD1 (5 bases). The CDR3 is 15 amino acids. The V end was cut by 5 bases, the J end by 2 bases, with 15 bases between. CDR1 is LNHDA and CDR2 is SQIVND in the germline V gene (reference sequence). The CDR3 sequence: CASSSLQGVQETQYF. The CDR3 DNA is TGTGCCAGTAGTTCCCTTCAGGGTGTTCAAGAGACCCAGTACTTC.

This chain joins TRBV19 and TRBJ2-1; D perhaps matches TRBD2 (7 bases). This CDR3 has 16 residues. V was cut by 3 bases and J by 0 bases, with 12 bases left in between. Germline CDR1 LNHDA, CDR2 SQIVND (reference sequence). CDR3 amino acids: CASSIRGANSYNEQFF. As DNA, the CDR3 is TGTGCCAGTAGTATCCGGGGGGCCAACTCCTACAATGAGCAGTTCTTC.

The chain couples TRBV11-3 to TRBJ1-3; possible D gene TRBD1, 6 bases. The CDR3 spans 14 residues. V was cut by 1 base and J by 3 bases, with 7 bases left in between. Germline V gene data show CDR1 as SGHNT and CDR2 as YENEEA. CDR3 nucleotide sequence: TGTGCCAGCAGCTTAGGGACAGTTGGAAACACCATATATTTT. It encodes CASSLGTVGNTIYF.

This clone was counted a few times. This chain joins TRBV5-1 and TRBJ1-2; TRBD1 aligns across 7 bases. The CDR3 loop spans 14 amino acids. CDR1 is SGHRS, CDR2 YFSETQ, per germline. The trim removed 5 bases at V and 4 bases at J, leaving 8 bases unmatched. DNA for the CDR3: TGCGCCAGCAGACCGGGACAGCCGAGCTATGGCTACACCTTC. Protein product: CASRPGQPSYGYTF.

This clone is large (0.1 to 1%) within its sample. The rearrangement joins TRBV9 to TRBJ2-3; TRBD2 agrees at 13 bases. After removal of 3 bases from V and 6 bases from J, the junction contained 4 bases not matched to a gene. Germline values: CDR1 SGDLS, CDR2 YYNGEE. The length of the CDR3 is 15 residues. CDR3 DNA: TGTGCCAGCAGCGAACTAGCGGGGGGGTATGATACGCAGTATTTT. This gives the protein CASSELAGGYDTQYF.